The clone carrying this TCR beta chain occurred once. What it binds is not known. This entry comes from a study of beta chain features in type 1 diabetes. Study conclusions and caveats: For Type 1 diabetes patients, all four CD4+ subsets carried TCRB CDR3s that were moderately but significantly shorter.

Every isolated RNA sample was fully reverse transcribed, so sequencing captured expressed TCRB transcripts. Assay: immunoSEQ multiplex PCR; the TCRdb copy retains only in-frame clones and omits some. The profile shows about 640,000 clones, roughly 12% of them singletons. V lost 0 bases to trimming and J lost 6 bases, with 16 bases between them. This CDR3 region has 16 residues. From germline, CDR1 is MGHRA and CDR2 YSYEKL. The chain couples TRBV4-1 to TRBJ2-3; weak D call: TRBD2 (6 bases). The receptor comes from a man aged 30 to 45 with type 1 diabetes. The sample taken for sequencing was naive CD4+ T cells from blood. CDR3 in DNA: TGCGCCAGCAGCCAAGATACGAGCGGGCTAGGGGATACGCAGTATTTT. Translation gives CASSQDTSGLGDTQYF.